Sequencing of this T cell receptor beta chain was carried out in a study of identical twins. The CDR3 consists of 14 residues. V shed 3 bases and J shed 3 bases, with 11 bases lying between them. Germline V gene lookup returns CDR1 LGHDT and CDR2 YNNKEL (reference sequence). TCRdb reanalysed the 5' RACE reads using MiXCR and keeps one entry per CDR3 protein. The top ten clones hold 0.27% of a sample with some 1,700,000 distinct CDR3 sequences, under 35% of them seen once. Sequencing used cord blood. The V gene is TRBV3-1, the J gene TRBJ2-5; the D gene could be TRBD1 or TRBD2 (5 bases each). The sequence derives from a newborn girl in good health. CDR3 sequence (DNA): TGTGCCAGCAGCCACCGGGACCACAAAGAGACCCAGTACTTC. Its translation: CASSHRDHKETQYF.